This T cell receptor (beta chain) is from a study of CD8 T cells in Susac syndrome. Concerning this clonotype itself: The antigen is undetermined.

It was negative isolation that provided the CD8+ and CD4+ T cells, whereas TEMRA cells were enriched by FACS. V was cut by 6 bases and J by 0 bases, with 9 bases left in between. Germline V lookup: CDR1 SGHTA, CDR2 FQGNSA. The length of the CDR3 is 14 residues. The study's findings and limits: In its TCR sequencing and HLA analysis, the study acknowledged that the number of individuals was relatively small.

RNA in amounts of 0.5 to 1 ug was reverse transcribed with random hexamers. The amplification used immunoSEQ multiplex PCR on TCR beta CDR3; it spanned 54 Vbeta and 13 Jbeta. TCRdb reprocessed the immunoSEQ multiplex PCR reads with MiXCR, giving one entry per CDR3 protein. The sample carries roughly 130,000 distinct CDR3 sequences, over 90% recorded once. The rearrangement links TRBV7-2 to TRBJ2-1; D remains ambiguous. This receptor was taken from a human donor in good health. The material sequenced was CD4+ T cells from PBMCs. The CDR3: CASRSRSSYNEQFF. The DNA of the CDR3 is TGTGCCAGCAGATCTCGGAGCTCCTACAATGAGCAGTTCTTC.